Reported below is one TCR beta chain. Antigen specificity is unknown. Method: immunoSEQ multiplex PCR; TCRdb's copy keeps in-frame clones and lacks some. The repertoire holds 80,000 to 130,000 clones, with approximately 91% as singletons. Trimming removed 2 bases from V and 2 bases from J, with 10 bases in between. Germline V gene data show CDR1 as MNHEY and CDR2 as SMNVEV (reference sequence). This CDR3 contains 14 residues. The data derive from a study of siplizumab effects on memory and regulatory T cells. The study's findings and limits: Naive or memory phenotype was unassignable for roughly 75-95% of proliferating CD4+ or CD8+ clones. In siplizumab conditions, mappable alloreactive CD4+ clones averaged around 69% Treg-derived, against 25% to 30% in controls. Unstimulated naive T cells seemed to show more diversity than memory cells did, and they also seemed to be among the major contributors to the alloresponse.

This chain links TRBV27 with TRBJ2-7, with D unresolved. The sequence derives from a human donor in good health. Some clones in this sample may be carry-over from other donors' samples. Specimen: CD4+ T cells sorted from blood. This CDR3 reads CASSLMDRTYEQYF. For the CDR3, the DNA is TGTGCCAGCAGTTTAATGGACCGGACCTACGAGCAGTACTTC.